This entry lists 16 T cell receptor beta chains sequenced from one sample in a study of cytomegalovirus exposure and HLA in healthy donors (dated by TCRdb to the late 2010s). Library creation used the immunoSEQ multiplex PCR assay. For the multiplex PCR, a mixture combining 60 forward primers for TCR Vbeta segments and 13 reverse primers for TCR Jbeta segments was used. The source is immuneACCESS, and TCRdb retained only in-frame sequences with V and J called. Part of the clones is not carried over; for the studies checked, unresolved V genes explain less than half of this, and the remainder is unexplained. The sample records some 140,000 clones, around 83% of which are singletons. The ten largest account for around 1.3% of the sample. Material: PBMCs. The source is a male donor in good health and CMV-seropositive.

The rearrangement uses TRBV6-1 and TRBJ1-1; D might be TRBD1 (5 bases). The CDR3 totals 14 residues. The ends were cut back, 1 base at V and 6 bases at J, with 12 bases in the middle. Germline V gene lookup returns CDR1 MNHNS and CDR2 SASEGT. The chain's CDR3 is CASSEVAGGAEAFF. Written as DNA, the CDR3 is TGTGCCAGCAGTGAAGTCGCGGGGGGTGCTGAAGCTTTCTTT.

As DNA, the CDR3 is TGTGCCAGCAGACATTATAATTCACCCCTCCACTTT. Translation: CASRHYNSPLHF. The chain recombines TRBV7-9 with TRBJ1-6; D is undetermined. Germline V gene data show CDR1 as SEHNR and CDR2 as FQNEAQ (reference sequence). The CDR3 runs to 12 residues. The V and J ends lost 6 bases and 4 bases respectively, with 4 bases between them.

The chain recombines TRBV29-1 with TRBJ1-1, with 8 bases that match TRBD1. CDR1 is SQVTM, CDR2 ANQGSEA, per germline. The CDR3 spans 11 residues. V gave up 6 bases and J gave up 7 bases; unmatched junction bases: 4. CDR3 DNA: TGCAGCGTCAGGGGGCAGGGTGAAGCTTTCTTT. Translating gives CSVRGQGEAFF.

The chain carries TRBV11-2 and TRBJ2-4, with TRBD2 matching over 8 bases. V gave up 5 bases and J gave up 9 bases; unmatched junction bases: 9. This CDR3 spans 14 amino acids. Germline CDR1 and CDR2: SGHAT and FQNNGV. The CDR3 region is CASSPSIAGPIQYF. The CDR3, as DNA: TGTGCCAGCAGCCCCAGTATAGCGGGGCCCATTCAGTACTTC.

The chain carries TRBV7-3 and TRBJ2-7; D ambiguous. CDR1 and CDR2 (germline): SGHTA, FQGTGA. Trimming pared 2 bases from V and 3 bases from J, leaving 17 bases between. There are 16 residues in the CDR3. CDR3 sequence reads: CASSLWPTDMVYEQYF. CDR3 in DNA: TGTGCCAGCAGCTTATGGCCCACAGACATGGTCTACGAGCAGTACTTC. The full variable domain, with the rest looked up from reference TRBV7-3 and TRBJ2-7, is GAGVSQTPSNKVTEKGKYVELRCDPISGHTALYWYRQSLGQGPEFLIYFQGTGAADDSGLPNDRFFAVRPEGSVSTLKIQRTERGDSAVYLCASSLWPTDMVYEQYFGPGTRLTVT.

This clone was picked up one time. The rearrangement joins TRBV13 to TRBJ1-1, with D perhaps TRBD1 (5 bases). The germline gives CDR1 PRHDT, CDR2 FYEKMQ (reference sequence). The CDR3 contains 14 residues. Trimming stripped 5 bases from V and 4 bases from J, with 14 bases between. The CDR3 loop is CASSPTGVGTEAFF. The CDR3 DNA reads TGTGCCAGCAGCCCGACGGGGGTGGGCACTGAAGCTTTCTTT.

The rearrangement joins TRBV9 to TRBJ2-3, with D possibly TRBD1 on 6 matching bases. CDR3 size: 16 residues. The germline gives CDR1 SGDLS, CDR2 YYNGEE. With 2 bases removed from V and 1 base from J, the gap between germline ends came to 14 bases. The CDR3: CASSVLGGGGTDTQYF. CDR3 bases: TGTGCCAGCAGCGTTCTAGGGGGTGGGGGCACAGATACGCAGTATTTT.

Regarding this clone: Other nucleotide sequences from this sample produce the same CDR3. CDR3 residues: CASSLRGMNTEAFF. The CDR3 bases are TGTGCCAGCAGTTTAAGAGGGATGAACACTGAAGCTTTCTTT. The chain uses TRBV27 and TRBJ1-1; D gene ambiguous. Germline V gene sequence: CDR1 MNHEY, CDR2 SMNVEV (reference sequence). The CDR3 sequence is 14 residues long. Trimming pared 2 bases from V and 0 bases from J, leaving 7 bases between.

V gene TRBV27 combines with J gene TRBJ1-2; weak D call: TRBD1 (6 bases). CDR3 length equals 14 residues. Germline lookup yields CDR1 MNHEY and CDR2 SMNVEV (reference sequence). Deletions cut 4 bases from V and 4 bases from J, with 13 bases between. CDR3 protein: CASSSTGLFYGYTF. The CDR3 DNA reads TGTGCCAGCAGTTCAACAGGGTTATTCTATGGCTACACCTTC.

The chain employs TRBV5-4 and TRBJ2-2; TRBD2 agrees at 7 bases. The CDR3 runs 15 residues. Germline V gene sequence: CDR1 SGHNT, CDR2 YYREEE (reference sequence). V was clipped by 1 base and J by 4 bases; unmatched bases: 4. For the CDR3, the DNA is TGTGCCAGCAGCTTGCCGGGAGGCCCCACCGGGGAGCTGTTTTTT. Its translation: CASSLPGGPTGELFF.

The chain has TRBV9 and TRBJ2-1; D may be TRBD2 (5 bases). This CDR3 is built from 12 residues. V lost 2 bases and J 9 bases, leaving 9 bases between the germline ends. Germline V lookup: CDR1 SGDLS, CDR2 YYNGEE. As DNA, the CDR3 is TGTGCCAGCAGCGTTCTACTAGGTGAGCAGTTCTTC. The encoded protein is CASSVLLGEQFF.

V gene TRBV7-8 combines with J gene TRBJ1-1; D possibly corresponds to TRBD1 (5 bases). CDR1 is SGHVS and CDR2 is FQNEAQ in the germline V gene. Trimming shortened V by 3 bases and J by 1 base, and 6 bases separated the two germline ends. CDR3 length: 13 residues. As DNA, the CDR3 is TGTGCCAGCAGCTTTCAGGGGAACACTGAAGCTTTCTTT. Translating it yields CASSFQGNTEAFF. Complete variable domain (other parts from reference TRBV7-8 and TRBJ1-1): GAGVSQSPRYKVAKRGQDVALRCDPISGHVSLFWYQQALGQGPEFLTYFQNEAQLDKSGLPSDRFFAERPEGSVSTLKIQRTQQEDSAVYLCASSFQGNTEAFFGQGTRLTVV.

The V gene is TRBV27, the J gene TRBJ2-5; TRBD2 matches 7 bases. The CDR3 length is 14 residues. Trimming at V came to 5 bases and at J to 3 bases, leaving 6 bases not matched to a gene. Germline CDR1 is MNHEY and CDR2 is SMNVEV (reference sequence). DNA of the CDR3: TGTGCCAGCAGTATATGGGGAGGGAAAGAGACCCAGTACTTC. This encodes CASSIWGGKETQYF.

The chain uses TRBV7-2 and TRBJ1-3, with D possibly matching TRBD1 (5 bases). CDR1 is SGHTA and CDR2 is FQGNSA in the germline V gene. The CDR3 runs 16 residues. The V end was cut by 4 bases, the J end by 3 bases, with 16 bases between. The DNA for the CDR3 is TGTGCCAGCAGCTCACAGGCGTCTGGAGTTGGAAACACCATATATTTT. Its protein product is CASSSQASGVGNTIYF.

The rearrangement uses TRBV27 and TRBJ1-6; no definite D call. Germline V CDR1 and CDR2: MNHEY, SMNVEV (reference sequence). The V gene lost 2 bases and the J gene lost 16 bases, with 15 bases spanning the gap. The CDR3 consists of 13 residues. The CDR3 is CASSLTPFPPLHF. Written as DNA, the CDR3 is TGTGCCAGCAGTTTAACACCCTTCCCGCCGCTCCACTTT.

The chain links TRBV28 to TRBJ1-1, with D uncertain. This CDR3 is built from 11 residues. The V gene's germline CDR1 is MDHEN and CDR2 SYDVKM. Trimming stripped 3 bases from V and 5 bases from J, with 4 bases between. The CDR3 protein is CASSFRTEAFF. DNA of the CDR3: TGTGCCAGCAGTTTTCGGACTGAAGCTTTCTTT.